Sequencing of this TCR beta chain was carried out in a study of T cells in Graves' hyperthyroidism and ophthalmopathy. Study information: Peripheral blood draws took place at initial diagnosis, ahead of any treatment.

This CDR3 has 12 residues. The germline V gene encodes CDR1 DFQATT and CDR2 SNEGSKA (reference sequence). V shed 3 bases, J shed 9 bases, and the junction held 5 bases outside the gene matches. This clonotype has a count of ten or more. PBMCs were derived from 7.5 to 10 ml fresh peripheral blood. TCR beta CDR3 region amplification was performed from RNA transcripts. Initially, a first-round RT-PCR of the TCR CDR3 employed the HTBI primer set. Via MiXCR, TCRdb re-called the multiplex PCR reads, giving one row per CDR3 protein. The sample gives around 340,000 distinct CDR3 sequences, roughly 20% of which show up once; 45% to 50% is in the top ten.

This clonotype was obtained from a woman aged 45-59 years with Graves' hyperthyroidism. The sequencing sample was made of blood. The rearrangement links TRBV20-1 to TRBJ2-4; 7 nucleotides align to TRBD2. The CDR3 sequence: CSASVGGGIQYF. CDR3 DNA: TGCAGTGCTAGTGTGGGGGGGGGCATTCAGTACTTC.